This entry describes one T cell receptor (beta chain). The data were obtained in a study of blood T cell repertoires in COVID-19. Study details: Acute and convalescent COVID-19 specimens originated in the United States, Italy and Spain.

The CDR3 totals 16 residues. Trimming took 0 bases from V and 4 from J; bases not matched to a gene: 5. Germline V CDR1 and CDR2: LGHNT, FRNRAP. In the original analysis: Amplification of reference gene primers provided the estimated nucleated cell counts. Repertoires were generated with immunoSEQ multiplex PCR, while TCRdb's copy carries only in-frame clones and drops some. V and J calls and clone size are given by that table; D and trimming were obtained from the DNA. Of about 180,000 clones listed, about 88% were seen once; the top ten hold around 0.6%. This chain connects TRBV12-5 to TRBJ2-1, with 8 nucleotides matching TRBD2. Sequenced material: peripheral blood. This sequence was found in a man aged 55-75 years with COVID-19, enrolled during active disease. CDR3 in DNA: TGTGCTAGTGGTTTGGTAGCGGGAGTGGGATACAATGAGCAGTTCTTC. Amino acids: CASGLVAGVGYNEQFF.